This record looks at one T cell receptor beta chain sequence and its context. What it binds is not known. This sample stems from a study of CD8+ T cells in alopecia areata. Study-wide background: Twice daily, treated patients received 5 to 10 mg of oral tofacitinib. Study-level findings and limits: Scalp repertoires also include resident alphabeta T cells from normal skin.

From germline, CDR1 is GTSNPN and CDR2 SVGIG (reference sequence). The CDR3 contains 14 residues. The germline V and J ends were trimmed by 0 bases and 4 bases, with 12 bases remaining between them. Extraction of RNA preceded its reverse transcription into cDNA, which served as the sequencing template. Data came from immunoSEQ multiplex PCR; TCRdb stores just in-frame clones and leaves some out. Of about 180,000 clones in the sample, roughly 70% were seen once. Peripheral blood, together with lesional scalp punch biopsies, was collected from alopecia areata patients. The receptor comes from a human donor with alopecia areata. The genes are TRBV30 and TRBJ2-5; tentatively, D is TRBD1 (6 bases). The sequenced sample was CD8+ T cells sorted from blood, obtained at week 0. The CDR3 coding sequence is TGTGCCTGGAGTGTGGTCAGGGGTTCAGAGACCCAGTACTTC. Translated, it gives CAWSVVRGSETQYF.